This T cell receptor (beta chain) was identified during a study of human T cells and chemical hapten exposure. About the research overall: Patch tests put 0.01% DPC on the upper back, read at 6 days. Mainly, slight library volume differences in the pool made TCR yields vary. Broader study findings: The number of TCRs over 1 in 1000 frequency stayed unchanged after DPC.

This clonotype occurred a few times. Its antigen is undetermined. Deletions cut 5 bases from V and 4 bases from J, with 14 bases between. The length of the CDR3 is 14 residues. Time point meaning: pre-sensitization, week 0. Indicated treatment: therapeutic diphenylcyclopropenone sensitization with weekly scalp DPC. Donors, patients with alopecia ranging from 18 to 70 years old and judged suitable for DPC, provided samples. TCRdb used MiXCR to reprocess the RACE reads, holding one entry per CDR3 protein. The sample comprises around 380,000 distinct CDR3 sequences, 4.5% to 5.5% of which are singletons, and about 7.7% rests with the top ten.

Sequences were derived from whole blood, sampled in connection with sensitization to the hapten diphenylcyclopropenone (DPC). The V gene is TRBV12-3 or TRBV12-4, the J gene TRBJ1-2; D is ambiguous. The sequence was collected from a young woman with alopecia areata. Some clones in this sample may be carry-over from other donors' samples. The CDR3 sequence is CASSRDRVGYGYTF. The CDR3 nucleotides are TGTGCCAGCAGTCGTGACCGGGTCGGCTATGGCTACACCTTC.